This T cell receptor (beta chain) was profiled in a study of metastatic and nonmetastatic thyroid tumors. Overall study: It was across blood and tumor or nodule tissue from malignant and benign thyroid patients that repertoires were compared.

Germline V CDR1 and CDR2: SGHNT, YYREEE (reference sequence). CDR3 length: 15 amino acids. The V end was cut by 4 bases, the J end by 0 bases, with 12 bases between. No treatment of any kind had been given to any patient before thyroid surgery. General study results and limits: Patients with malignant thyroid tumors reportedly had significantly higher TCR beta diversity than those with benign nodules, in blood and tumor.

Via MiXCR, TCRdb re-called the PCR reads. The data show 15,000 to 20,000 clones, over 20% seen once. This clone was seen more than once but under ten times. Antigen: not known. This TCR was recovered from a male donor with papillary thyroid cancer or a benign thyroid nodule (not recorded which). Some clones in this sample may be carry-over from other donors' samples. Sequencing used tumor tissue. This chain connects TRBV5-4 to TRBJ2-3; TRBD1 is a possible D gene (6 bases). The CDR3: CASSGDTLSTDTQYF. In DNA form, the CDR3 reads TGTGCCAGCAGCGGGGACACGTTGAGCACAGATACGCAGTATTTT.